The 24 T cell receptor beta chains reported below all come from one sample, sequenced in a study of cytomegalovirus exposure and HLA in healthy donors. PCR used 60 Vbeta primers and 13 Jbeta primers. The assay was immunoSEQ multiplex PCR, and TCRdb's table has in-frame clones only and misses some. The sample yields roughly 190,000 clones, 65% to 85% seen once. Specimen: PBMCs. The receptors were sampled from a man aged 50 to 59 in good health and CMV-seronegative.

This sequence joins TRBV4-2 and TRBJ1-6; 8 positions match TRBD1. This CDR3 has 15 amino acids. From germline, CDR1 is LGHNA and CDR2 YNFKEQ. The J segment lost 8 bases and the V segment lost 4 bases, leaving 7 bases of the junction unmatched. The CDR3: CASSPGTGSDSPLHF. For the CDR3, the DNA is TGTGCCAGCAGCCCGGGGACAGGATCGGATTCACCCCTCCACTTT.

The chain carries TRBV19 and TRBJ2-7; D remains unclear. The V gene's germline CDR1 is LNHDA and CDR2 SQIVND (reference sequence). V was cut by 0 bases and J by 3 bases, with 6 bases left in between. The CDR3 contains 13 residues. The DNA of the CDR3 is TGTGCCAGTAGTATAGAACTCAACTACGAGCAGTACTTC. This encodes CASSIELNYEQYF.

The rearrangement joins TRBV19 to TRBJ1-2; D unresolved. From germline, CDR1 is LNHDA and CDR2 SQIVND (reference sequence). This CDR3 has 14 amino acids. The V gene lost 8 bases and the J gene lost 3 bases, with 16 bases spanning the gap. This CDR3 reads CASWDPGMYYGYTF. CDR3 bases: TGTGCCAGTTGGGATCCCGGGATGTACTATGGCTACACCTTC.

This clone came up a few times. The J gene is TRBJ2-7, the V gene TRBV7-2; 7 bases agree with TRBD2. V gave up 3 bases and J gave up 4 bases; unmatched junction bases: 6. Germline CDR1 reads SGHTA; CDR2 reads FQGNSA. The CDR3 consists of 14 residues. This CDR3 is CASSLGGGLYEQYF. The CDR3 nucleotides are TGTGCCAGCAGCTTGGGCGGGGGACTATACGAGCAGTACTTC. The variable domain in full, completed from reference TRBV7-2 and TRBJ2-7, reads GAGVSQSPSNKVTEKGKDVELRCDPISGHTALYWYRQSLGQGLEFLIYFQGNSAPDKSGLPSDRFSAERTGGSVSTLTIQRTQQEDSAVYLCASSLGGGLYEQYFGPGTRLTVT.

The rearrangement links TRBV4-1 to TRBJ1-1, with D possibly TRBD1 on 5 matching bases. Germline assignment: CDR1 MGHRA and CDR2 YSYEKL. The CDR3 covers 16 residues. V lost 4 bases and J 0 bases, leaving 15 bases between the germline ends. CDR3 coding DNA: TGCGCCAGCAGCCTTTTAGGGGCAGGGATGAACACTGAAGCTTTCTTT. This encodes CASSLLGAGMNTEAFF.

CDR3 coding DNA: TGCGCCAGCAGCACTTCTAGCGGGGGCTATCTTGAGCAGTTCTTC. Protein: CASSTSSGGYLEQFF. This chain links TRBV5-1 with TRBJ2-1; 10 bases agree with TRBD2. Germline trimming cut 4 bases from V and 9 bases from J; bases unmatched to any gene: 10. CDR1 is SGHRS and CDR2 is YFSETQ in the germline V gene. The length of the CDR3 is 15 residues.

The chain has TRBV28 and TRBJ1-2, with 11 bases identical to TRBD1. The CDR3 totals 14 residues. V lost 6 bases to trimming and J lost 4 bases; unmatched junction nucleotides: 4. Germline V gene sequence: CDR1 MDHEN, CDR2 SYDVKM. CDR3 nucleotide sequence: TGTGCCAGCAGGGGGACAGGGGGTACCTATGGCTACACCTTC. This encodes CASRGTGGTYGYTF.

The rearrangement links TRBV15 to TRBJ1-1; a weak D match, TRBD1 (6 bases). V was trimmed by 3 bases and J by 1 base, leaving 9 bases between them. CDR1 is LNHNV, CDR2 YYDKDF, per germline (reference sequence). The CDR3 is 14 amino acids. The CDR3 here is CATSSRGGNTEAFF. In DNA, the CDR3 is TGTGCCACCAGCAGTAGGGGGGGGAACACTGAAGCTTTCTTT. The whole variable domain, remainder taken from reference TRBV15 and TRBJ1-1, is DAMVIQNPRYQVTQFGKPVTLSCSQTLNHNVMYWYQQKSSQAPKLLFHYYDKDFNNEADTPDNFQSRRPNTSFCFLDIRSPGLGDTAMYLCATSSRGGNTEAFFGQGTRLTVV.

The CDR3, as DNA: TGTGCCAGCAGCCATTCCACGAACACCGGGGAGCTGTTTTTT. As protein: CASSHSTNTGELFF. The V call is TRBV11-2, the J call TRBJ2-2; unclear D gene. The germline gives CDR1 SGHAT, CDR2 FQNNGV. V lost 5 bases, J lost 0 bases, and 7 bases lay in between. CDR3 length: 14 amino acids. The whole variable domain, remainder taken from reference TRBV11-2 and TRBJ2-2, is EAGVAQSPRYKIIEKRQSVAFWCNPISGHATLYWYQQILGQGPKLLIQFQNNGVVDDSQLPKDRFSAERLKGVDSTLKIQPAKLEDSAVYLCASSHSTNTGELFFGEGSRLTVL.

The chain recombines TRBV7-9 with TRBJ2-1; tentatively, D is TRBD1 (5 bases). The germline gives CDR1 SEHNR, CDR2 FQNEAQ (reference sequence). Trimming pared 5 bases from V and 1 base from J, leaving 12 bases between. This CDR3 spans 15 amino acids. The CDR3 spells CASSPPGPSYNEQFF. The DNA of the CDR3 is TGTGCCAGCAGCCCCCCAGGGCCGTCCTACAATGAGCAGTTCTTC. Full variable domain (rest looked up from reference TRBV7-9 and TRBJ2-1): DTGVSQNPRHKITKRGQNVTFRCDPISEHNRLYWYRQTLGQGPEFLTYFQNEAQLEKSRLLSDRFSAERPKGSFSTLEIQRTEQGDSAMYLCASSPPGPSYNEQFFGPGTRLTVL.

This clone was seen a handful of times. The gene calls are TRBV4-1 and TRBJ2-1, with 12 bases matching TRBD1. Germline lookup yields CDR1 MGHRA and CDR2 YSYEKL. J lost 9 bases, V lost 6 bases, and 6 bases had no gene match. CDR3 length: 14 residues. The CDR3 reads CASRLGQGASEQFF. CDR3 nucleotide sequence: TGCGCCAGCAGATTGGGACAGGGGGCTTCTGAGCAGTTCTTC.

The V call is TRBV7-8, the J call TRBJ1-6; D remains ambiguous. Germline CDR1 and CDR2: SGHVS and FQNEAQ. Trimming stripped 1 base from V and 8 bases from J, with 15 bases between. The CDR3 spans 16 residues. In DNA form, the CDR3 reads TGTGCCAGCAGCTTAGAAGAGTGGGGAGATCATTCACCCCTCCACTTT. Its translation is CASSLEEWGDHSPLHF.

Only a few counts were recorded for this clone. The V gene is TRBV18, the J gene TRBJ2-5, with 7 bases identical to TRBD1. V lost 4 bases and J lost 5; bases outside the gene matches: 4. CDR1 is KGHSH and CDR2 is LQKENI in the germline V gene. The CDR3 totals 13 residues. CDR3 DNA: TGTGCCAGCTCACGAGACAGGGAGGAGACCCAGTACTTC. This encodes CASSRDREETQYF.

This sequence joins TRBV4-3 and TRBJ2-2; D is possibly TRBD1 (6 bases). This CDR3 contains 16 residues. Germline V gene sequence: CDR1 LGHNA, CDR2 YSLEER. Trimming removed 0 bases at V and 2 bases at J, with 10 bases between. The CDR3 protein is CASSQERQANTGELFF. In nucleotides, the CDR3 is TGCGCCAGCAGCCAAGAAAGACAGGCTAACACCGGGGAGCTGTTTTTT.

The genes are TRBV4-3 and TRBJ2-2; D is unresolved. The V end was cut by 4 bases, the J end by 8 bases, with 8 bases between. The CDR3 totals 12 residues. Germline assignment: CDR1 LGHNA and CDR2 YSLEER. CDR3 coding DNA: TGCGCCAGCAGCCTTAGATTAGGGGAGCTGTTTTTT. Its protein product is CASSLRLGELFF.

The V gene is TRBV21-1, the J gene TRBJ1-1; the D call in the table, TRBD1, was not verified against the DNA. TRBV21-1 is flagged as a pseudogene. The CDR3 runs to 14 residues. This CDR3 reads CASNKGNRDTEAFF. The CDR3, as DNA: TGTGCCAGCAACAAGGGAAACAGGGACACTGAAGCTTTCTTT.

The V and J genes are TRBV19 and TRBJ1-5; D might be TRBD1 (5 bases). CDR3 size: 18 residues. Trimming left V 3 bases short and J 1 base short, with 19 bases between. The germline gives CDR1 LNHDA, CDR2 SQIVND (reference sequence). In DNA form, the CDR3 reads TGTGCCAGTAGTATCCCGGGACTTCTCCTCGGGAGCAATCAGCCCCAGCATTTT. Amino acids: CASSIPGLLLGSNQPQHF.

This rearrangement joins TRBV2 to TRBJ1-1; D is undetermined. CDR3 length: 14 amino acids. Trimming left V 2 bases short and J 1 base short, with 8 bases between. Germline assignment: CDR1 SNHLY and CDR2 FYNNEI. The CDR3 DNA is TGTGCCAGCAGTGAAAATCCAGGGAACACTGAAGCTTTCTTT. As protein: CASSENPGNTEAFF.

This CDR3 reads CAWSVRGGAEQYF. CDR3 bases: TGTGCCTGGAGTGTACGTGGGGGGGCCGAGCAGTACTTC. The chain uses TRBV30 and TRBJ2-7; D might be TRBD2 (7 bases). The V end was cut by 0 bases, the J end by 6 bases, with 12 bases between. The V gene's germline CDR1 is GTSNPN and CDR2 SVGIG (reference sequence). This CDR3 comprises 13 residues.

V usage is TRBV18 and J usage is TRBJ2-5; the match to TRBD2 covers 11 bases. Germline assignment: CDR1 KGHSH and CDR2 LQKENI. The CDR3 runs to 12 residues. The junction had 0 bases not matched to a gene; V was cut back by 8 bases and J by 4 bases. Here the CDR3 DNA reads TGTGCCAGCACTAGCGGGGGAGAGACCCAGTACTTC. Translated, it gives CASTSGGETQYF. Together with reference TRBV18 and TRBJ2-5, the CDR3 gives the full variable domain: NAGVMQNPRHLVRRRGQEARLRCSPMKGHSHVYWYRQLPEEGLKFMVYLQKENIIDESGMPKERFSAEFPKEGPSILRIQQVVRGDSAAYFCASTSGGETQYFGPGTRLLVL.

The sample holds a few counts of this clone. The chain joins TRBV6-1 to TRBJ2-3; possibly TRBD2 for D (7 bases). The V end lost 5 bases, the J end lost 4 bases, and 16 bases lay between the germline ends. This CDR3 region has 15 residues. CDR1 and CDR2 from the germline V gene are MNHNS and SASEGT. This chain's CDR3 is CASSPLTGGADTQYF. DNA for the CDR3: TGTGCCAGCAGTCCCCTCACGGGGGGCGCAGATACGCAGTATTTT.

V usage is TRBV13 and J usage is TRBJ2-1; possible D gene TRBD1, 6 bases. CDR1 and CDR2 (germline): PRHDT, FYEKMQ (reference sequence). The length of the CDR3 is 14 residues. The V gene lost 7 bases and the J gene lost 5 bases, with 15 bases spanning the gap. CDR3 residues: CASKTGTPDNEQFF. DNA of the CDR3: TGTGCCAGCAAAACCGGGACACCCGACAATGAGCAGTTCTTC.

The chain is built from TRBV6-5 and TRBJ2-1; D possibly corresponds to TRBD2 (7 bases). The CDR3 has 15 residues. V gave up 4 bases and J gave up 6 bases, with 16 bases separating them. Germline V gene sequence: CDR1 MNHEY, CDR2 SVGAGI. The CDR3 reads CASSSGGGGINEQFF. The CDR3, as DNA: TGTGCCAGCAGTTCCGGAGGGGGGGGGATCAATGAGCAGTTCTTC.

The rearrangement uses TRBV25-1 and TRBJ2-5; 9 bases match TRBD1. J lost 2 bases, V lost 5 bases, and 9 bases had no gene match. Germline V gene sequence: CDR1 MGHDK, CDR2 SYGVNS. The CDR3 contains 16 residues. The CDR3 here is CASSKTGGGGQETQYF. The CDR3 DNA follows: TGTGCCAGCAGTAAAACAGGGGGCGGTGGTCAAGAGACCCAGTACTTC.